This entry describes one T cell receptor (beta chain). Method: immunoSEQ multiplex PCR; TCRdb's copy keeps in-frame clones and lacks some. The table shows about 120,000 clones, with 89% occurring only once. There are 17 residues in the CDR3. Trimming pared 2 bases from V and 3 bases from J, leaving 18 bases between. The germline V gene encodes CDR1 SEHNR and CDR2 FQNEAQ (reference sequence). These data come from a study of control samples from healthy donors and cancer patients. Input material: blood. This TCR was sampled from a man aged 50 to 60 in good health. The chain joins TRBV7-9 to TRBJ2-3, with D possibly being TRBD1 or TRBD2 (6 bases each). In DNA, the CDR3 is TGTGCCAGCAGCTTAAGCCCCCCGGGGGCGAGGACAGATACGCAGTATTTT. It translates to CASSLSPPGARTDTQYF.